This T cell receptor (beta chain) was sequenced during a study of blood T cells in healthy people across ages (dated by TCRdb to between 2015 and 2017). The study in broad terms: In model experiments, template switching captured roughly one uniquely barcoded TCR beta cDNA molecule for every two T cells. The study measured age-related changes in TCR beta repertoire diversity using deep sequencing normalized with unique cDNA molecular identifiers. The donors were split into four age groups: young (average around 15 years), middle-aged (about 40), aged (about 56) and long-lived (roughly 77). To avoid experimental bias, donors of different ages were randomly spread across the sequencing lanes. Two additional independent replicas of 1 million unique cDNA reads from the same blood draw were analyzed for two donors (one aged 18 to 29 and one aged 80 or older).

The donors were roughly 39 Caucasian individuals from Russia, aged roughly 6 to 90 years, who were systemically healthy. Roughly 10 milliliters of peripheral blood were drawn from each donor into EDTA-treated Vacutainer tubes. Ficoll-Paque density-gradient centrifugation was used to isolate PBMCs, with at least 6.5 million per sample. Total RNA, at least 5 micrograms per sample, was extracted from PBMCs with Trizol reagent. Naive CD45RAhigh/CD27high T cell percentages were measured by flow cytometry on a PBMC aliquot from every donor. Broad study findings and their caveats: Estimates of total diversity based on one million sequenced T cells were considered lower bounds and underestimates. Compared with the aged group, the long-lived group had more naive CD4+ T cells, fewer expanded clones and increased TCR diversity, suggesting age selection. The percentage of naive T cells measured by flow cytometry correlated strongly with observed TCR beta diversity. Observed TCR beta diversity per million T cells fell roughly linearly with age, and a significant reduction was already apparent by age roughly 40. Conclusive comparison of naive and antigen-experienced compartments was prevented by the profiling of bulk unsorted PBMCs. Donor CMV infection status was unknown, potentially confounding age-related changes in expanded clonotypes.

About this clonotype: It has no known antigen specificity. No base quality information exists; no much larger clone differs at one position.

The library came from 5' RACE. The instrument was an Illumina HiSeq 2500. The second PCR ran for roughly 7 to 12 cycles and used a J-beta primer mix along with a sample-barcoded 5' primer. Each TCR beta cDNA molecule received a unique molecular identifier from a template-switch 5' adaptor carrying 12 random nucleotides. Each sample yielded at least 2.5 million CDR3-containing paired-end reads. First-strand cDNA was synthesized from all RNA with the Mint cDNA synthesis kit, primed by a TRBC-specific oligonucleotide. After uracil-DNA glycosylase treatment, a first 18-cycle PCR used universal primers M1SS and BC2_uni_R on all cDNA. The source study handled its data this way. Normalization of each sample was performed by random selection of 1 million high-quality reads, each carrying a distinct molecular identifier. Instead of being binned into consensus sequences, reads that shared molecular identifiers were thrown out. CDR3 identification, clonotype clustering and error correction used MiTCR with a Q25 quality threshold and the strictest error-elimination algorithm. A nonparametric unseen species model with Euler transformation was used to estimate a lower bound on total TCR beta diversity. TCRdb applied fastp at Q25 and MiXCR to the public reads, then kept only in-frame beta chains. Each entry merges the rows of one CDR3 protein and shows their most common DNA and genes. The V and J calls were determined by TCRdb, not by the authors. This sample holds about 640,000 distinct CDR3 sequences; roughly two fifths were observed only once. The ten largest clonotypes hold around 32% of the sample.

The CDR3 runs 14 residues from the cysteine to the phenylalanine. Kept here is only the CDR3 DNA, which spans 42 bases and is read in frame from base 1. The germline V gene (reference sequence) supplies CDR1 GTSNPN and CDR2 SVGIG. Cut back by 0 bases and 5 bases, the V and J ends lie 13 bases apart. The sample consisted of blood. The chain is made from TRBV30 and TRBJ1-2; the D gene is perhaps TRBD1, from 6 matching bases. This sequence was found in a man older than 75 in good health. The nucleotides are TGTGCCTGGAGTGTACAACAGGGACCGTATGGCTACACCTTC. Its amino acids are CAWSVQQGPYGYTF.